The TCR beta chain described here comes from a study of regulatory T cells in long-lasting Graves disease. General study points: Only peripheral blood was studied, not thyroid tissue. The study found TRBV28, TRBJ1-2 and TRBJ2-5 favored in persistent disease. Newly diagnosed patients shared about 950 public clonotypes; persistent patients shared around 2,500.

Time point defined: newly diagnosed GD, antithyroid drugs for less than 3 months. Isolated PBMC RNA provided the starting material for the TCR library. A blood draw put around 9 milliliters of peripheral blood into EDTA tubes. Germline trimming cut 6 bases from V and 7 bases from J; bases unmatched to any gene: 10. CDR1 and CDR2 from the germline V gene are MNHNS and SASEGT. The CDR3 consists of 15 residues. The sample holds many counts of this clonotype. The antigen is unknown. CDR3-region Arm-PCR and iRepertoire HTBI primers produced the TCR beta libraries. TCRdb re-analysed the multiplex PCR reads in MiXCR, keeping a single row per CDR3 protein. The data contain hundreds of thousands of distinct CDR3 sequences, roughly 15% of them singletons. The sample was also reused in another study, on T cells in Graves' hyperthyroidism and ophthalmopathy.

The specimen was peripheral blood mononuclear cells (PBMCs), collected at new diagnosis, from a patient treated with antithyroid drugs. This clonotype was obtained from a woman under 40 with Graves disease. The gene calls are TRBV6-1 and TRBJ1-4; 8 bases agree with TRBD1. The CDR3 loop reads CASRIPGTGGEKLFF. The CDR3 DNA is TGTGCCAGCAGGATACCCGGGACAGGAGGTGAAAAACTGTTTTTT.